Ten or more counts support the clone carrying this T cell receptor beta chain. Antigen unknown. The data are from a study of regulatory T cells in long-lasting Graves disease. Whole-study context: A definition of persistent Graves' disease required over 5 years of antithyroid drugs plus positive TSH receptor antibodies. General study points: New patients shared 800 to 1,000 public clonotypes, and persistent patients shared more, with a few thousand.

Both iRepertoire HTBI primers and Arm-PCR of CDR3 regions were used to build the TCR beta libraries. TCRdb reprocessed the multiplex PCR reads with MiXCR, giving one entry per CDR3 protein. The sample yields fewer than 400,000 distinct CDR3 sequences, around 20% seen once. The CDR3 length is 11 residues. The germline gives CDR1 SNHLY, CDR2 FYNNEI. Trimming removed 4 bases from V and 3 bases from J, with 4 bases in between. Time point denoted: persistent/refractory GD, antithyroid drugs over 5 years with positive TRAb. TCR sequences were obtained from RNA taken from PBMCs. This specimen consisted of peripheral blood mononuclear cells (PBMCs), obtained when the disease was refractory, from a patient treated with antithyroid drugs. The receptor's source is a female donor with Graves disease. The chain is built from TRBV2 and TRBJ2-7, with no clear D. CDR3 DNA: TGTGCCAGCAGTGTTCTCTACGAGCAGTACTTC. Protein: CASSVLYEQYF. Full variable domain (remainder filled in from reference TRBV2 and TRBJ2-7): EPEVTQTPSHQVTQMGQEVILRCVPISNHLYFYWYRQILGQKVEFLVSFYNNEISEKSEIFDDQFSVERPDGSNFTLKIRSTKLEDSAMYFCASSVLYEQYFGPGTRLTVT.